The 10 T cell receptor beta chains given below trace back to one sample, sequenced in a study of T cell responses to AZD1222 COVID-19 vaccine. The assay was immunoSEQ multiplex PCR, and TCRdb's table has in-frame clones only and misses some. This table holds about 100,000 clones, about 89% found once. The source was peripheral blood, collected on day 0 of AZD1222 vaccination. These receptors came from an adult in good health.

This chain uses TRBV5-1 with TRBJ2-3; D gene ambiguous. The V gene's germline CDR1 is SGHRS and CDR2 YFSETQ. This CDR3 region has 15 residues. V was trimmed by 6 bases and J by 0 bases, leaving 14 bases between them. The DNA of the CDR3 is TGCGCCAGCAACTCTCTGGGGTCTAGCACAGATACGCAGTATTTT. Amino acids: CASNSLGSSTDTQYF.

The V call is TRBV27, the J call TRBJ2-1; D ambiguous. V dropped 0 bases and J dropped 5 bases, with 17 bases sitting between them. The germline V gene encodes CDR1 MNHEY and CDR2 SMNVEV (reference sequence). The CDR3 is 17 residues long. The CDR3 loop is CASSLSGRRWGHNEQFF. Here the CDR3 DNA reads TGTGCCAGCAGTTTATCTGGTCGCCGATGGGGTCACAATGAGCAGTTCTTC.

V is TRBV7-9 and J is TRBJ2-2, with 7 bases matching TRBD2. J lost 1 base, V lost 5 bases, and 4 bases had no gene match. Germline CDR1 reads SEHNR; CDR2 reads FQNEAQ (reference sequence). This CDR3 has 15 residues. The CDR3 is CASSARGVNTGELFF. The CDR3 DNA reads TGTGCCAGCAGCGCACGGGGGGTGAACACCGGGGAGCTGTTTTTT.

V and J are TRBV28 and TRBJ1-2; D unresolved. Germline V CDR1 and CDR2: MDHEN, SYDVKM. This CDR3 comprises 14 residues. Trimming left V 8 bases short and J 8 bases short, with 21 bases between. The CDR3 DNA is TGTGCCAGCGCCGCGGGCAGAATTCTGGTAGGCTACACCTTC. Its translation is CASAAGRILVGYTF.

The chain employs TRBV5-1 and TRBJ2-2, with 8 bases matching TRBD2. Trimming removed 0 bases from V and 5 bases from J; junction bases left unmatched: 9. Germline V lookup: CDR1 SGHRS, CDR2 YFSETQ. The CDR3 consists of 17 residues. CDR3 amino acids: CASSLGVGRASTGELFF. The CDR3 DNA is TGCGCCAGCAGCTTGGGAGTCGGGAGGGCCTCGACCGGGGAGCTGTTTTTT.

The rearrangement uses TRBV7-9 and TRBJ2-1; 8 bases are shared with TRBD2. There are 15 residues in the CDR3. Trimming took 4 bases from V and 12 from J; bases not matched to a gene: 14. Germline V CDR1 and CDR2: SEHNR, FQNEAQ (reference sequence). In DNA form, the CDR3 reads TGTGCCAGCAGCTCGATAGCGGGGCGCTCATTTAGGCAGTTCTTC. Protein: CASSSIAGRSFRQFF.

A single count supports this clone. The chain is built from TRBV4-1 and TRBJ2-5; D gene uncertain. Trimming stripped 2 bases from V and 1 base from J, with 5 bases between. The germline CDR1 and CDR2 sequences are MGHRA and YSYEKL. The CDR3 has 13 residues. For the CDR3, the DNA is TGCGCCAGCAGCCAATTGGTCCAAGAGACCCAGTACTTC. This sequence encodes CASSQLVQETQYF.

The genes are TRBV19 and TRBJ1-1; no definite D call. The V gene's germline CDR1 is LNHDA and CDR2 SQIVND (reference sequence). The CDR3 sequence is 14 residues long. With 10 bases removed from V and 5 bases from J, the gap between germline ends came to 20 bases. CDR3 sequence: CATRDLAVRTEAFF. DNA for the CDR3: TGTGCCACCCGAGACCTGGCGGTGAGGACTGAAGCTTTCTTT. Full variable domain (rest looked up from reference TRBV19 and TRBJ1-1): DGGITQSPKYLFRKEGQNVTLSCEQNLNHDAMYWYRQDPGQGLRLIYYSQIVNDFQKGDIAEGYSVSREKKESFPLTVTSAQKNPTAFYLCATRDLAVRTEAFFGQGTRLTVV.

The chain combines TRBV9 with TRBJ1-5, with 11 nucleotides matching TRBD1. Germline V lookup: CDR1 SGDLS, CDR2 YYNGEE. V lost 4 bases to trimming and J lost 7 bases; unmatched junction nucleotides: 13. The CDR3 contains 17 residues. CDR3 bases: TGTGCCAGCAGCCCAAGCCCCTGGACAGGGGGCGGACAGCCCCAGCATTTT. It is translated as CASSPSPWTGGGQPQHF.

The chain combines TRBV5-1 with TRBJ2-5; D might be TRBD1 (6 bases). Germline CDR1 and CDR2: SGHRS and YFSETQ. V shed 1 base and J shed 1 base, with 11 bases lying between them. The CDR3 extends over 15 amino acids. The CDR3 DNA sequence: TGCGCCAGCAGCTTGTTGCAGGGGCCCCAAGAGACCCAGTACTTC. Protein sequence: CASSLLQGPQETQYF.